One and the same sample provided the 2 T cell receptor beta chains below, sequenced in a study of T cells in Graves' hyperthyroidism and ophthalmopathy. Amplified regions were TCR beta CDR3 sequences from RNA transcripts. A set of HTBI primers served as the primers for a first-round RT-PCR of the TCR CDR3. TCRdb independently ran MiXCR on the multiplex PCR reads; one entry per CDR3 protein. This table has about 540,000 distinct CDR3 sequences, under 60% appearing once. What was sequenced was peripheral blood or thyroid tissue (not recorded which). Receptors originate from a woman between 18 and 29 years old with Graves' hyperthyroidism.

Concerning this clonotype itself: One end of the junction fails to match germline, which may point to a read error. The chain joins TRBV2 to TRBJ1-6; possibly TRBD1 for D (5 bases). The CDR3 extends over 13 amino acids. In germline, CDR1 is SNHLY, CDR2 FYNNEI. The CDR3 is CARSETGESPLHF. The DNA of the CDR3 is TGTGCCAGAAGTGAGACGGGGGAAAGTCCCCTCCACTTT.

Notes on this clonotype: Relative to the germline gene, one junction end is altered; a read error may explain this. This sequence joins TRBV11-2 and TRBJ1-1, with 7 bases matching TRBD1. There are 9 residues in the CDR3. Germline CDR1 SGHAT, CDR2 FQNNGV. As DNA, the CDR3 is TGTGCCAGCAGTAACAGGGGCCCCTTT. Residues: CASSNRGPF.